Listed below are T cell receptor beta chains from one sample, sequenced in a study of CD8+ T cells in alopecia areata. Here immunoSEQ multiplex PCR was the method, and the copy in TCRdb shows in-frame clones only, minus some. The data show about 4,200 clones, under 70% seen once. Source material: skin. All receptors come from a human donor in good health. CDR3s include the opening cysteine and the closing phenylalanine or tryptophan. The D gene is left open where the match is weak. The size entry is marked missing in some rows and otherwise reads once, few, many or a size class.

J: TRBJ2-7; V: TRBV6-5; D: .; size: .; DNA: TGTGCCAGCAGTTATCGGGAAACCTACGAGCAGTACTTC; CDR3: CASSYRETYEQYF
J: TRBJ2-1; V: TRBV5-4; D: .; size: .; DNA: TGTGCCAGCAGGTTAACAGGGTTCGGCAATGAGCAGTTCTTC; CDR3: CASRLTGFGNEQFF
J: TRBJ1-4; V: TRBV5-6; D: TRBD1; size: .; DNA: TGTGCCAGCAGCCGGCGACAGGGACGGGAAAAACTGTTTTTT; CDR3: CASSRRQGREKLFF
J: TRBJ1-3; V: TRBV2; D: .; size: .; DNA: TGTGCCAGCAGTGAAGACGAGGGGGGAAAAAACACCATATATTTT; CDR3: CASSEDEGGKNTIYF
J: TRBJ1-1; V: TRBV7-2; D: .; size: .; DNA: TGTGCCAGCAGTAGACGGACTGACACTGAAGCTTTCTTT; CDR3: CASSRRTDTEAFF
J: TRBJ2-7; V: TRBV13; D: .; size: .; DNA: TGTGCCAGCAGCTTAGAACCAGGGTCCTACGAGCAGTACTTC; CDR3: CASSLEPGSYEQYF
J: TRBJ2-3; V: TRBV19; D: .; size: .; DNA: TGTGCCAGTAGTATTAACGGGAGAACAGATACGCAGTATTTT; CDR3: CASSINGRTDTQYF
J: TRBJ1-1; V: TRBV29-1; D: TRBD1; size: few; DNA: TGCAGCACCCTTAGGACAGGGATGAACACTGAAGCTTTCTTT; CDR3: CSTLRTGMNTEAFF
J: TRBJ2-7; V: TRBV6-1; D: .; size: .; DNA: TGTGCCAGCAGTGACATTAGCGCCGGCTACTCCTACGAGCAGTACTTC; CDR3: CASSDISAGYSYEQYF
J: TRBJ2-7; V: TRBV6-5; D: TRBD2; size: .; DNA: TGTGCCAGCAGTTACGCCGCGGGACTAGCGGGGTCGGGGCAGTACTTC; CDR3: CASSYAAGLAGSGQYF
J: TRBJ2-6; V: TRBV7-3; D: .; size: .; DNA: TGTGCCAGCAGCCCCGGATCCTTGACTGGGGCCAACGTCCTGACTTTC; CDR3: CASSPGSLTGANVLTF
J: TRBJ2-3; V: TRBV5-1; D: .; size: .; DNA: TGCGCCAGCAGCTTGGCTCTAGATACGCAGTATTTT; CDR3: CASSLALDTQYF
J: TRBJ1-3; V: TRBV5-1; D: TRBD1; size: .; DNA: TGCGCCAGCAGCTTGGTCTCTTCCCGACAGGGAGCAGGAAACACCATATATTTT; CDR3: CASSLVSSRQGAGNTIYF
J: TRBJ2-7; V: TRBV21-1; D: .; size: .; DNA: TGTGCCAGCAGCCGACCCGAGGGACTAGTTCACGAGCAGTACTTC; CDR3: CASSRPEGLVHEQYF
J: TRBJ2-7; V: TRBV4-1; D: TRBD1; size: once; DNA: TGCGCCAGCAGCCAGGGACAGCGAAACTACGAGCAGTACTTC; CDR3: CASSQGQRNYEQYF
J: TRBJ1-1; V: TRBV5-1; D: TRBD1; size: .; DNA: TGCGCCAGCAGCGAGTTAACAGGGGTCACTGAAGCTTTCTTT; CDR3: CASSELTGVTEAFF
J: TRBJ1-4; V: TRBV6-6; D: .; size: .; DNA: TGTGCCAGCAGTCCCCGGTGGAGTAATGAAAAACTGTTTTTT; CDR3: CASSPRWSNEKLFF
J: TRBJ2-3; V: TRBV5-1; D: .; size: .; DNA: TGCGCCAGCAGCTTGGCCAGGGGCGGGACAGATACGCAGTATTTT; CDR3: CASSLARGGTDTQYF
J: TRBJ1-5; V: TRBV18; D: .; size: few; DNA: TGTGCCAGCTCACCACCCCCACTTGGGGGACTCAATCAGCCCCAGCATTTT; CDR3: CASSPPPLGGLNQPQHF
J: TRBJ2-7; V: TRBV4-1; D: TRBD1; size: .; DNA: TGCGCCAGCAGCCAAGGGGACAGGTCGGACTACGAGCAGTACTTC; CDR3: CASSQGDRSDYEQYF
J: TRBJ1-2; V: TRBV6-5; D: .; size: .; DNA: TGTGCCAGCAGTTACTCTACCGGCTACACCTTC; CDR3: CASSYSTGYTF
J: TRBJ1-3; V: TRBV5-1; D: .; size: .; DNA: TGCGCCAGCCTGGGACGGTACTCTGGAAACACCATATATTTT; CDR3: CASLGRYSGNTIYF
J: TRBJ1-1; V: TRBV5-1; D: TRBD1; size: .; DNA: TGCGCCAGCAGCCTTGAGGTGGGACAGTCTGAAGCTTTCTTT; CDR3: CASSLEVGQSEAFF
J: TRBJ1-2; V: TRBV11-2; D: .; size: .; DNA: TGTGCCAGCAGCTCTACCGCGGGCAGGCGAGGAGATGGCTACACCTTC; CDR3: CASSSTAGRRGDGYTF
J: TRBJ1-5; V: TRBV6-1; D: TRBD1; size: .; DNA: TGTGCCAGCAGGACAGGGCGTCCCCAGCATTTT; CDR3: CASRTGRPQHF
J: TRBJ1-1; V: TRBV7-7; D: .; size: .; DNA: TGTGCCAGCAGCCAAAGCCCTAAAGCGGAAGCTTTCTTT; CDR3: CASSQSPKAEAFF
J: TRBJ2-1; V: TRBV10-3; D: .; size: .; DNA: TGTGCCACAACCGGGACTTCCTACAATGAGCAGTTCTTC; CDR3: CATTGTSYNEQFF
J: TRBJ2-1; V: TRBV11-2; D: .; size: .; DNA: TGTGCCAGCAGCCCCACAGGGAACCGCAATGAGCAGTTCTTC; CDR3: CASSPTGNRNEQFF
J: TRBJ2-2; V: TRBV25-1; D: TRBD1; size: .; DNA: TGTGCCAGCAGTGAATTGGGACAGGGGGCTCCGAACACCGGGGAGCTGTTTTTT; CDR3: CASSELGQGAPNTGELFF
J: TRBJ2-7; V: TRBV6-5; D: TRBD1; size: .; DNA: TGTGCCAGCAGTCACTCCTCCGGGACAGGCGGCTACGAGCAGTACTTC; CDR3: CASSHSSGTGGYEQYF
J: TRBJ2-3; V: TRBV28; D: TRBD2; size: .; DNA: TGTGCCAGCAGTCTGACTAGCGGGAGAACAGATACGCAGTATTTT; CDR3: CASSLTSGRTDTQYF
J: TRBJ2-2; V: TRBV5-1; D: TRBD1; size: .; DNA: TGCGCCAGCAGCTCTTGGGGACAGACCACCGGGGAGCTGTTTTTT; CDR3: CASSSWGQTTGELFF
J: TRBJ2-2; V: TRBV7-2; D: .; size: .; DNA: TGTGCCAGCAGCTTAAGGGTGGCCGGGGAGCTGTTTTTT; CDR3: CASSLRVAGELFF
J: TRBJ1-1; V: TRBV4-2; D: .; size: .; DNA: TGTGCCAGCAGCCAAGATCCCGGAGGGAACACTGAAGCTTTCTTT; CDR3: CASSQDPGGNTEAFF
J: TRBJ2-7; V: TRBV6-6; D: .; size: .; DNA: TGTGCCAGCAGCCGGACAGTTGCGCCCTACGAGCAGTACTTC; CDR3: CASSRTVAPYEQYF
J: TRBJ2-7; V: TRBV6-5; D: TRBD2; size: .; DNA: TGTGCCAGCAGTTTAGCGGGAGGAGGGGGCGGGGAGCAGTACTTC; CDR3: CASSLAGGGGGEQYF
J: TRBJ2-7; V: TRBV10-3; D: TRBD1; size: .; DNA: TGTGCCATCAGGGACAGGGGAAACGACGAGCAGTACTTC; CDR3: CAIRDRGNDEQYF
J: TRBJ2-5; V: TRBV10-3; D: TRBD2; size: few; DNA: TGTGCCATCAGTGAGCTAGCGGGAACGCAAGAGACCCAGTACTTC; CDR3: CAISELAGTQETQYF
J: TRBJ1-4; V: TRBV6-1; D: .; size: .; DNA: TGTGCCAGCAGTCGCCTAAGACAGCTGAATGAAAAACTGTTTTTT; CDR3: CASSRLRQLNEKLFF
J: TRBJ1-1; V: TRBV7-9; D: .; size: .; DNA: TGTGCCAGCAGCTTAGAGGGAGCAAACACTGAAGCTTTCTTT; CDR3: CASSLEGANTEAFF
J: TRBJ1-1; V: TRBV19; D: .; size: .; DNA: TGTGCCAGTAGTAGAGGACAGCTGAACACTGAAGCTTTCTTT; CDR3: CASSRGQLNTEAFF
J: TRBJ2-7; V: TRBV23-1; D: .; size: few; DNA: TGCGCCAGCAGTCGTAGGGGGGGAGGTTCCTACGAGCAGTACTTC; CDR3: CASSRRGGGSYEQYF
J: TRBJ1-1; V: TRBV29-1; D: .; size: .; DNA: TGCAGCGTTGGTAGGGGGTTGGACACTGAAGCTTTCTTT; CDR3: CSVGRGLDTEAFF
J: TRBJ2-1; V: TRBV21-1; D: .; size: .; DNA: TGTGCCAGCAGATTTTGCCTAGCTACACCATCCGACAATGAGCAGTTCTTC; CDR3: CASRFCLATPSDNEQFF
J: TRBJ2-6; V: TRBV6-1; D: .; size: .; DNA: TGTGCCAGCAGTGTAGCGGCCCGGGGGGCCAACGTCCTGACTTTC; CDR3: CASSVAARGANVLTF
J: TRBJ2-1; V: TRBV7-9; D: TRBD2; size: .; DNA: TGTGCCAGCATCCCTAGCGGGGGTCTCCATGAGCAGTTCTTC; CDR3: CASIPSGGLHEQFF
J: TRBJ2-7; V: TRBV11-1; D: .; size: .; DNA: TGTGCCAGCAGCTCAAGGGGCTCTTACCACTCCTACGAGCAGTACTTC; CDR3: CASSSRGSYHSYEQYF
J: TRBJ2-3; V: TRBV11-2; D: TRBD2; size: .; DNA: TGTGCCAGCAGCATACTAGCGGGAGGGTATACGCAGTATTTT; CDR3: CASSILAGGYTQYF
J: TRBJ2-3; V: TRBV10-3; D: .; size: .; DNA: TGTGCCATCAGTGGGCGAGGCCCCACAGATACGCAGTATTTT; CDR3: CAISGRGPTDTQYF
J: TRBJ2-3; V: TRBV6-6; D: .; size: .; DNA: TGTGCCAGCAGTTATCAGGGGCTGGGGGATACGCAGTATTTT; CDR3: CASSYQGLGDTQYF
J: TRBJ2-3; V: TRBV15; D: .; size: .; DNA: TGTGCCACCTCCAGGGCAGCAACTAGCACAGATACGCAGTATTTT; CDR3: CATSRAATSTDTQYF
J: TRBJ2-1; V: TRBV6-4; D: TRBD2; size: .; DNA: TGTGCCAGCAGTGACGGACTAGCGGGAGATGAGCAGTTCTTC; CDR3: CASSDGLAGDEQFF
J: TRBJ2-7; V: TRBV30; D: .; size: .; DNA: TGTGCCTGGAGCGGGACTGACGGAGCCTACGAGCAGTACTTC; CDR3: CAWSGTDGAYEQYF
J: TRBJ2-1; V: TRBV6-5; D: .; size: few; DNA: TGTGCCAGCCGATCTGGAGGGGGCCTCTACAATGAGCAGTTCTTC; CDR3: CASRSGGGLYNEQFF
J: TRBJ2-1; V: TRBV29-1; D: TRBD2; size: .; DNA: TGCAGCGTGGGAGGGGCTAGCGGCGATGAGCAGTTCTTC; CDR3: CSVGGASGDEQFF
J: TRBJ2-7; V: TRBV6-5; D: TRBD1; size: .; DNA: TGTGCCAGCAGTCGCAGACAGGGCTACGAGCAGTACTTC; CDR3: CASSRRQGYEQYF
J: TRBJ1-6; V: TRBV11-1; D: TRBD1; size: few; DNA: TGTGCCAGCAGCCGGACAGGAAATAATTCACCCCTCCACTTT; CDR3: CASSRTGNNSPLHF
J: TRBJ1-1; V: TRBV28; D: .; size: .; DNA: TGTGCCAGCAGTCCAGCAGGAGCGAACACTGAAGCTTTCTTT; CDR3: CASSPAGANTEAFF
J: TRBJ2-7; V: TRBV2; D: .; size: .; DNA: TGTGCCAGTAACCCGGTCGGAAGGGTGGAGCAGTACTTC; CDR3: CASNPVGRVEQYF
J: TRBJ2-7; V: TRBV28; D: TRBD1; size: .; DNA: TGTGCCAGCAGTTCCGGGACAGGGGGCGATATTGACTTC; CDR3: CASSSGTGGDIDF